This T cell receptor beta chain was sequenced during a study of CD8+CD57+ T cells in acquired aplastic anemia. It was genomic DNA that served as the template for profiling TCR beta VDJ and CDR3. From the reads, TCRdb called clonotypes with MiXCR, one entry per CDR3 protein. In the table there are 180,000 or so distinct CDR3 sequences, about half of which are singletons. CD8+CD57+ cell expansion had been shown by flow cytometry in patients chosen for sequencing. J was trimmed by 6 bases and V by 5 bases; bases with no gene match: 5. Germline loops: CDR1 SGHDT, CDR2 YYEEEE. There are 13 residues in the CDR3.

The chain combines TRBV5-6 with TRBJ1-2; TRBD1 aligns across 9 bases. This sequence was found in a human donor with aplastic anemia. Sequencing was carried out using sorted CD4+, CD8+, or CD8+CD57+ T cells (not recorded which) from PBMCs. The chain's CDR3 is CASSQGQGNGYTF. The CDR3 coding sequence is TGTGCCAGCAGTCAAGGACAGGGGAATGGCTACACCTTC.